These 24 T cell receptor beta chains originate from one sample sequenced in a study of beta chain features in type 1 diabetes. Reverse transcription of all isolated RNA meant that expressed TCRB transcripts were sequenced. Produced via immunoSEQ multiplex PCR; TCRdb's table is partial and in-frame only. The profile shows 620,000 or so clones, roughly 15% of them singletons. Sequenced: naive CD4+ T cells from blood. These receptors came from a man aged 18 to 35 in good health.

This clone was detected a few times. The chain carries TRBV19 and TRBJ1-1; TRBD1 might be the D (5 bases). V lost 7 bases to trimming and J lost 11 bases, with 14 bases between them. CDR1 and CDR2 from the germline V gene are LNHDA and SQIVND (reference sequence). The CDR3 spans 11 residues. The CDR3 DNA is TGTGCCAGTACCGATACGGGGGGGGCTTTCTTT. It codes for CASTDTGGAFF.

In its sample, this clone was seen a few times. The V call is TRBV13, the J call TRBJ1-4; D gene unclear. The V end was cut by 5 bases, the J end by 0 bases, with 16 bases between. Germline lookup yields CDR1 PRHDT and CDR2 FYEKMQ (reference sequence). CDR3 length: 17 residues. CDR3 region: CASSIRRLRPTNEKLFF. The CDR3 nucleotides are TGTGCCAGCAGCATACGTCGACTGCGACCAACTAATGAAAAACTGTTTTTT.

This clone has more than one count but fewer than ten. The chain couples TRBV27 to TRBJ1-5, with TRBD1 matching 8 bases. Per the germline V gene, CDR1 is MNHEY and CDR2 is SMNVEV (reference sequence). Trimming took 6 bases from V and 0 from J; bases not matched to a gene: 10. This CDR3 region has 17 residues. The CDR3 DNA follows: TGTGCCAGCAGACTGGGACAGGCGCAGCCTAGCAATCAGCCCCAGCATTTT. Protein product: CASRLGQAQPSNQPQHF.

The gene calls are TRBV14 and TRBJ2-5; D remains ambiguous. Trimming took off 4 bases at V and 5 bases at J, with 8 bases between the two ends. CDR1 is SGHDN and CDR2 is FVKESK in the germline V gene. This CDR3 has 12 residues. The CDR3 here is CASSRGWETQYF. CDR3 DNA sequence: TGTGCCAGCAGCCGGGGTTGGGAGACCCAGTACTTC. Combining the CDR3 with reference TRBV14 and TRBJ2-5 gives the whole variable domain EAGVTQFPSHSVIEKGQTVTLRCDPISGHDNLYWYRRVMGKEIKFLLHFVKESKQDESGMPNNRFLAERTGGTYSTLKVQPAELEDSGVYFCASSRGWETQYFGPGTRLLVL.

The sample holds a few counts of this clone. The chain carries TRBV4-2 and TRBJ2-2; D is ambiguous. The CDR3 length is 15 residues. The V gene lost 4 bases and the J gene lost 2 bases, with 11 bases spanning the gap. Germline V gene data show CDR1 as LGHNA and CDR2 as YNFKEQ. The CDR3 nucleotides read TGTGCCAGCAGCCGCCTTATTGCCAACACCGGGGAGCTGTTTTTT. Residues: CASSRLIANTGELFF.

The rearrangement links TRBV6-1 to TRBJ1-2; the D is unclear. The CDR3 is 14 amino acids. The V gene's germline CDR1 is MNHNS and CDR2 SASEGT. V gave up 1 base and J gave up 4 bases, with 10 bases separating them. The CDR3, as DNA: TGTGCCAGCAGTGAAGACGCGACGGGCTATGGCTACACCTTC. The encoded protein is CASSEDATGYGYTF.

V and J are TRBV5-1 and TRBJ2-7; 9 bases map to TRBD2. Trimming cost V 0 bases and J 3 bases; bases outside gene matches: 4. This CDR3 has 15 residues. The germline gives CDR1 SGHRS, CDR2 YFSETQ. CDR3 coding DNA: TGCGCCAGCAGCTTGGTCTCTAGCGGGGACTACGAGCAGTACTTC. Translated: CASSLVSSGDYEQYF.

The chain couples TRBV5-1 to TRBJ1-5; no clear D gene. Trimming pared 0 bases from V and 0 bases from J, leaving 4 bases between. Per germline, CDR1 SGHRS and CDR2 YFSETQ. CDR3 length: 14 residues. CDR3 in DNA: TGCGCCAGCAGCTTGGGACATAGCAATCAGCCCCAGCATTTT. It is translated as CASSLGHSNQPQHF. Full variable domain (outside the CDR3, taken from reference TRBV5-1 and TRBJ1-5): KAGVTQTPRYLIKTRGQQVTLSCSPISGHRSVSWYQQTPGQGLQFLFEYFSETQRNKGNFPGRFSGRQFSNSRSEMNVSTLELGDSALYLCASSLGHSNQPQHFGDGTRLSIL.

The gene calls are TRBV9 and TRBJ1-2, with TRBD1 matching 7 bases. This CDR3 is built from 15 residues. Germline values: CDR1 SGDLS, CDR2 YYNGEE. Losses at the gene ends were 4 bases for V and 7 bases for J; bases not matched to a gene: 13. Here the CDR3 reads CASSSSPQGEGGYTF. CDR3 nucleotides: TGTGCCAGCAGCTCGAGCCCTCAGGGGGAGGGTGGCTACACCTTC.

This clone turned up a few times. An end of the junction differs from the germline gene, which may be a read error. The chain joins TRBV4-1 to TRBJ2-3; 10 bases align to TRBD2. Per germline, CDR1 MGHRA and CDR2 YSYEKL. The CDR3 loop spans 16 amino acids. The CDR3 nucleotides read TGCGCCAGCAGACAAGGACTAGCGGACGGCACAGATACGCAGTATTTT. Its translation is CASRQGLADGTDTQYF.

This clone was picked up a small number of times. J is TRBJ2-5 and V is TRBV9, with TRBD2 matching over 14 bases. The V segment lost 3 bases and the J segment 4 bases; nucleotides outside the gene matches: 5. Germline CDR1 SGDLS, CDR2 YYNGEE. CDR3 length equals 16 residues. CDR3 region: CASSETSGGAIETQYF. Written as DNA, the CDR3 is TGTGCCAGCAGCGAGACTAGCGGGGGGGCAATAGAGACCCAGTACTTC.

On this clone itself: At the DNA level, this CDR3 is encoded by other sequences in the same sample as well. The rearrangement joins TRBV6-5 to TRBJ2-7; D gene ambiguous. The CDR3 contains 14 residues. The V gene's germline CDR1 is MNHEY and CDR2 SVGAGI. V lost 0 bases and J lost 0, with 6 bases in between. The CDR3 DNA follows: TGTGCCAGCAGTTACTCAACGAGCTCCTACGAGCAGTACTTC. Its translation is CASSYSTSSYEQYF.

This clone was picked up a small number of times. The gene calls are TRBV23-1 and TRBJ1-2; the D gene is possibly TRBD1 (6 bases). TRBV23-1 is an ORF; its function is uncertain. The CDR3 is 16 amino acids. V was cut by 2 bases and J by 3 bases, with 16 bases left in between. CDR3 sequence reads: CASSQGGRRGYYGYTF. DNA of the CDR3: TGCGCCAGCAGTCAAGGGGGCCGCAGGGGATACTATGGCTACACCTTC.

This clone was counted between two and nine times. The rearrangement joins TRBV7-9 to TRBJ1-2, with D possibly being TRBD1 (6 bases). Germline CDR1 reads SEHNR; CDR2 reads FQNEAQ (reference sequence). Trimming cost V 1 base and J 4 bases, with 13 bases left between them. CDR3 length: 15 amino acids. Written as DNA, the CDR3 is TGTGCCAGCAGCTTAGGGCAATGGGGGGCCTATGGCTACACCTTC. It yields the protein CASSLGQWGAYGYTF.

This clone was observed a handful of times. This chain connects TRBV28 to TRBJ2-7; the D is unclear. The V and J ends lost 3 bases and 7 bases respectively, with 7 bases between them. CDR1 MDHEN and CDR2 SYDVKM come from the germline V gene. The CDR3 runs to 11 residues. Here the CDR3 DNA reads TGTGCCAGCAGTTTCTACCCGGAGCAGTACTTC. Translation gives CASSFYPEQYF.

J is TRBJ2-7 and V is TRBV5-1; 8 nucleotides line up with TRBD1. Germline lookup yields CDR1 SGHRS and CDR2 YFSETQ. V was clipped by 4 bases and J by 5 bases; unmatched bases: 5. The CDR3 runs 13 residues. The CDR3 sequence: CASSLDRENEQYF. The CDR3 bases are TGCGCCAGCAGCCTGGACAGGGAAAACGAGCAGTACTTC.

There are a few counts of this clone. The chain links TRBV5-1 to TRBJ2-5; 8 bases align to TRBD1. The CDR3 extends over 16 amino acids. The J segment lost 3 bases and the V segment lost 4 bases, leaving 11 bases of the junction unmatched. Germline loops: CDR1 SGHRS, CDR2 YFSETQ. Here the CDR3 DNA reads TGCGCCAGCAGCCCGACCTCAGGGGGCGGGGAAGAGACCCAGTACTTC. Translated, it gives CASSPTSGGGEETQYF.

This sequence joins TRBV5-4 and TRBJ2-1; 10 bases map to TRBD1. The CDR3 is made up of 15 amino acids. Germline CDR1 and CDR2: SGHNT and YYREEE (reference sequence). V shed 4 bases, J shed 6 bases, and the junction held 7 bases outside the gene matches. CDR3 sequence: CASSRRDRGRNEQFF. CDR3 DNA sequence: TGTGCCAGCAGCCGCCGGGACAGGGGTCGCAATGAGCAGTTCTTC. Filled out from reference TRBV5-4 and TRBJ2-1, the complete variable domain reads ETGVTQSPTHLIKTRGQQVTLRCSSQSGHNTVSWYQQALGQGPQFIFQYYREEENGRGNFPPRFSGLQFPNYSSELNVNALELDDSALYLCASSRRDRGRNEQFFGPGTRLTVL.

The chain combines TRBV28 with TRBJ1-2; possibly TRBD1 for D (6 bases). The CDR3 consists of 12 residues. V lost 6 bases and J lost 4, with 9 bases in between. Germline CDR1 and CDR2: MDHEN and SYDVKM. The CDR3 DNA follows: TGTGCCAGCAGCCCCAGGGGCTATGGCTACACCTTC. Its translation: CASSPRGYGYTF.

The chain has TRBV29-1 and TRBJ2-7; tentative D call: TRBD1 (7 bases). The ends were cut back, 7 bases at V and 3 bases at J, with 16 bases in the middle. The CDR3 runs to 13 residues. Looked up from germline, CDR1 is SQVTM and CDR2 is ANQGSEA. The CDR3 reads CSAAGGPVYEQYF. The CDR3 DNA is TGCAGCGCTGCAGGGGGGCCCGTCTACGAGCAGTACTTC.

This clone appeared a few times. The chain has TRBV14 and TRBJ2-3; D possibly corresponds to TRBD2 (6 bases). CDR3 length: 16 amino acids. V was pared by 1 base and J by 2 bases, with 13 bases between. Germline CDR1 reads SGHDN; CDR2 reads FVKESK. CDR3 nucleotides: TGTGCCAGCAGCCAAGGGTTGACTAGACTCACAGATACGCAGTATTTT. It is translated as CASSQGLTRLTDTQYF.

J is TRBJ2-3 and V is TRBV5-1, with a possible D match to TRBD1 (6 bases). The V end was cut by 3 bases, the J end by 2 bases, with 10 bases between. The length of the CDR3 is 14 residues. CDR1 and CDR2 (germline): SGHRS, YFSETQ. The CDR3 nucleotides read TGCGCCAGCAGCTCTGACAGGATCACAGATACGCAGTATTTT. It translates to CASSSDRITDTQYF.

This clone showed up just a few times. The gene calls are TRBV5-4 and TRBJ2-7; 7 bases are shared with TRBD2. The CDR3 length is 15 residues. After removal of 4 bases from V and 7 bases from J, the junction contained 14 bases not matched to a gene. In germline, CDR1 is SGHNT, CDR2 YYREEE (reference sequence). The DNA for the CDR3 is TGTGCCAGCAGCACACAAAGGGACTACCCTAGGGAGCAGTACTTC. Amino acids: CASSTQRDYPREQYF.

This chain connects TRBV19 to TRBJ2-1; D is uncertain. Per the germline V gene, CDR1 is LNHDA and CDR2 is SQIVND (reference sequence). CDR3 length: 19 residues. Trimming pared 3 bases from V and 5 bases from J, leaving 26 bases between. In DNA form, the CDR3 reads TGTGCCAGTAGTATCGGGCGCATCCGTGGCGCGGAAAATAACAATGAGCAGTTCTTC. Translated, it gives CASSIGRIRGAENNNEQFF.